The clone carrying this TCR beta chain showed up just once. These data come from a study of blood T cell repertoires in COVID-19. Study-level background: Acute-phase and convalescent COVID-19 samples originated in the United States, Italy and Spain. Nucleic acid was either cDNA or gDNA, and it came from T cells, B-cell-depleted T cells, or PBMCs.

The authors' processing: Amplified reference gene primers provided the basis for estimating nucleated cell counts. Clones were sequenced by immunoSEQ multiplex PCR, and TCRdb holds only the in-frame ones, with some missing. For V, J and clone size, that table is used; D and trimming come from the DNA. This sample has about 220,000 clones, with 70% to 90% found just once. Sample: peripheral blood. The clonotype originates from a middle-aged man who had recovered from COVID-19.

CDR3 region: CASTAARPSSYEQYF. CDR3 in DNA: TGTGCCAGCACCGCGGCGCGGCCCAGCTCCTACGAGCAGTACTTC. V usage is TRBV6-5 and J usage is TRBJ2-7; the D is unclear. The CDR3 is made up of 15 amino acids. Trimming removed 7 bases at V and 0 bases at J, with 16 bases between. The germline V gene has CDR1 MNHEY and CDR2 SVGAGI.